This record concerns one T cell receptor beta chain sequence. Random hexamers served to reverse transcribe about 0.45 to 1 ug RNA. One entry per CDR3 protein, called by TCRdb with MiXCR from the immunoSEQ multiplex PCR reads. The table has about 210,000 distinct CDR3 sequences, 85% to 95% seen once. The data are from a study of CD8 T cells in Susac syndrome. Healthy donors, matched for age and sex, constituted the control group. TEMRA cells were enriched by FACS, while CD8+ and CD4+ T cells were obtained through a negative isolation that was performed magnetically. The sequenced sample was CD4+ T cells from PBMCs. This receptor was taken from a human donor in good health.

This chain's CDR3 is CASSSQASTDTQYF. CDR3 DNA sequence: TGTGCCAGCTCCTCCCAGGCGAGCACAGATACGCAGTATTTT. The J gene is TRBJ2-3, the V gene TRBV6-4; D is unclear. The CDR3 has 14 amino acids. Germline V CDR1 and CDR2: MRHNA, SNTAGT. The V gene lost 8 bases and the J gene lost 0 bases, with 12 bases spanning the gap.